Below are 25 T cell receptor beta chains sequenced from a single sample in a study of T cell repertoires in cytomegalovirus infection. TCRdb re-derived calls from the reads in MiXCR, one entry per CDR3 protein. The repertoire has more than 140,000 distinct CDR3 sequences, approximately 5.9% of them found once; the top ten carry about 20%. Sequencing input: PBMCs. These TCRs come from a human donor in good health (CMV status not recorded). Some clones in this sample may be carry-over from other donors' samples.

The V and J genes are TRBV20-1 and TRBJ2-1, with D possibly being TRBD2 (5 bases). The CDR3 loop spans 14 amino acids. Germline V gene data show CDR1 as DFQATT and CDR2 as SNEGSKA (reference sequence). The germline V and J ends were trimmed by 2 bases and 5 bases, with 13 bases remaining between them. CDR3 nucleotides: TGCAGTGCTAGATACGGGAATTCCAACAATGAGCAGTTCTTC. This encodes CSARYGNSNNEQFF.

This clonotype was counted ten times or more. CDR3 DNA sequence: TGTGCCAGCAGCTTAGTTCAGAATCAGCCCCAGCATTTT. As protein: CASSLVQNQPQHF. The rearrangement links TRBV7-2 to TRBJ1-5; no reliable D call. Germline-derived CDR1 and CDR2 are SGHTA and FQGNSA. CDR3 size: 13 residues. Between the trimmed V and J ends, which lost 1 base and 4 bases, there was a span of 5 bases.

This clonotype showed up many times. The CDR3 DNA follows: TGCAGTGCTACTGGACACCCGTCTAACTATGGCTACACCTTC. Protein: CSATGHPSNYGYTF. The rearrangement links TRBV20-1 to TRBJ1-2, with TRBD1 as a possible D gene (5 bases). The CDR3 totals 14 residues. Trimming took 4 bases from V and 0 from J, leaving 12 bases between them. Germline CDR1 and CDR2: DFQATT and SNEGSKA (reference sequence).

The table lists this clonotype with many counts. The chain couples TRBV12-3 or TRBV12-4 to TRBJ2-3; D uncertain. V lost 6 bases to trimming and J lost 0 bases, with 13 bases between them. The CDR3 covers 15 residues. The DNA of the CDR3 is TGTGCCAGCAGCTCCATCCAGCGAAGCACAGATACGCAGTATTTT. Translation gives CASSSIQRSTDTQYF.

In this sample, this clonotype turned up many times. The chain carries TRBV7-8 and TRBJ1-1; D may be TRBD1 (6 bases). This CDR3 spans 15 amino acids. Germline lookup yields CDR1 SGHVS and CDR2 FQNEAQ. The ends were cut back, 2 bases at V and 3 bases at J, with 13 bases in the middle. The CDR3 spells CASSLLGQGHTEAFF. As DNA, the CDR3 is TGTGCCAGCAGCTTATTGGGCCAGGGGCACACTGAAGCTTTCTTT.

This clonotype ranks as medium-sized. The gene calls are TRBV7-2 and TRBJ2-5; TRBD2 aligns across 16 bases. Germline V CDR1 and CDR2: SGHTA, FQGNSA. The CDR3 has 17 residues. With V trimmed by 4 bases and J by 0 bases, 2 bases remained unmatched. The CDR3 spells CASSSGLAGGYQETQYF. CDR3 nucleotides: TGTGCCAGCAGCTCGGGACTAGCGGGGGGGTACCAAGAGACCCAGTACTTC.

This clonotype was seen at least ten times. The rearrangement joins TRBV27 to TRBJ1-1; D remains unclear. This CDR3 contains 14 residues. V lost 0 bases and J lost 4, with 9 bases in between. Germline CDR1 is MNHEY and CDR2 is SMNVEV (reference sequence). CDR3 in amino acids: CASSLSPVGTEAFF. The CDR3 coding sequence is TGTGCCAGCAGTTTATCCCCTGTGGGCACTGAAGCTTTCTTT.

This clonotype was recorded at least ten times. The chain carries TRBV19 and TRBJ1-1; 8 bases match TRBD1. The germline V gene encodes CDR1 LNHDA and CDR2 SQIVND (reference sequence). There are 16 residues in the CDR3. J was trimmed by 0 bases and V by 1 base; bases with no gene match: 4. The CDR3 loop is CASSIGTGNMNTEAFF. The CDR3 nucleotides read TGTGCCAGTAGTATAGGGACAGGGAACATGAACACTGAAGCTTTCTTT.

Remarks on this clonotype: A much larger clonotype is one base distant, so this may be a read error. J is TRBJ2-5 and V is TRBV7-6; possibly TRBD2 for D (6 bases). CDR3 length equals 13 residues. The germline CDR1 and CDR2 sequences are SGHVS and FNYEAQ. CDR3 bases: TGTGTCAGCAGCCATGGCGGGGTGGAGACCCAGTACTTC. Encoded protein: CVSSHGGVETQYF.

This clonotype occurred many times. The chain carries TRBV7-3 and TRBJ2-3; 12 positions agree with TRBD2. CDR1 is SGHTA, CDR2 FQGTGA, per germline. The CDR3 covers 18 residues. Unmatched junction bases numbered 12, after V lost 2 bases and J lost 6 bases. This CDR3 is CASSLGASGGDLADTQYF. The CDR3 nucleotides are TGTGCCAGCAGCTTAGGGGCTAGCGGGGGGGACTTAGCCGATACGCAGTATTTT.

Ten or more counts support this clonotype. V is TRBV28 and J is TRBJ2-1; D could derive from TRBD1 or TRBD2 (7 bases each). Germline V gene data show CDR1 as MDHEN and CDR2 as SYDVKM. With 10 bases removed from V and 8 bases from J, the gap between germline ends came to 18 bases. The CDR3 is 13 residues long. CDR3 in amino acids: CATTGAGRHEQFF. As DNA, the CDR3 is TGTGCCACCACAGGGGCCGGGAGGCATGAGCAGTTCTTC.

This clonotype was counted many times. The chain combines TRBV13 with TRBJ2-3, with 8 bases fitting TRBD2. The CDR3 is 14 amino acids. Per the germline V gene, CDR1 is PRHDT and CDR2 is FYEKMQ (reference sequence). V shed 8 bases, J shed 6 bases, and the junction held 10 bases outside the gene matches. The CDR3: CASATGGAADTQYF. CDR3 in DNA: TGTGCCAGCGCAACGGGGGGGGCCGCGGATACGCAGTATTTT.

The chain joins TRBV5-1 to TRBJ2-2; TRBD1 matches 7 bases. The V gene end was trimmed by 0 bases and the J gene end by 8 bases; junction bases not matched to a gene: 10. The CDR3 contains 16 residues. Germline CDR1 is SGHRS and CDR2 is YFSETQ. DNA of the CDR3: TGCGCCAGCAGCTTGGCACAGGGGAGTTCTGTTGGGGAGCTGTTTTTT. Protein: CASSLAQGSSVGELFF.

This clonotype has only a few counts. The chain links TRBV7-2 to TRBJ2-5; 9 nucleotides match TRBD2. The V gene's germline CDR1 is SGHTA and CDR2 FQGNSA. CDR3 length: 16 amino acids. V was pared by 1 base and J by 6 bases, with 9 bases of the junction left unmatched. The CDR3 reads CASSLGASGGSKTQYF. CDR3 DNA sequence: TGTGCCAGCAGCTTAGGAGCCAGCGGGGGGTCGAAGACCCAGTACTTC.

This clonotype was detected a few times. This chain connects TRBV18 to TRBJ2-1; D call uncertain. Trimming left V 0 bases short and J 7 bases short, with 7 bases between. Germline loops: CDR1 KGHSH, CDR2 LQKENI. This CDR3 contains 13 residues. CDR3 loop: CASSPPVGNEQFF. The DNA for the CDR3 is TGTGCCAGCTCACCACCTGTCGGGAATGAGCAGTTCTTC.

The sample holds many counts of this clonotype. The chain employs TRBV7-8 and TRBJ1-5; D might be TRBD1 (5 bases). Trimming left V 6 bases short and J 4 bases short, with 10 bases between. The CDR3 is 13 residues long. The germline V gene encodes CDR1 SGHVS and CDR2 FQNEAQ. The CDR3 spells CASSHPGNQPQHF. CDR3 in DNA: TGTGCCAGCAGTCATCCAGGGAATCAGCCCCAGCATTTT.

In its sample, this clonotype was seen many times. The chain combines TRBV12-3 or TRBV12-4 with TRBJ1-5; D not resolved. The CDR3 covers 14 residues. The V end lost 0 bases, the J end lost 3 bases, and 6 bases lay between the germline ends. In DNA form, the CDR3 reads TGTGCCAGCAGTTTAGCAACTACCAATCAGCCCCAGCATTTT. It is translated as CASSLATTNQPQHF.

V and J are TRBV7-9 and TRBJ1-4; D is ambiguous. CDR1 is SEHNR and CDR2 is FQNEAQ in the germline V gene (reference sequence). The CDR3 loop spans 16 amino acids. V was shortened by 5 bases and J by 3 bases, with 16 bases between the two germline ends. This CDR3 is CASSPPGPISNEKLFF. As DNA, the CDR3 is TGTGCCAGCAGCCCACCCGGTCCAATCTCTAATGAAAAACTGTTTTTT.

In its sample, this clonotype was seen many times. The rearrangement links TRBV7-2 to TRBJ1-6, with TRBD1 matching over 8 bases. V shed 3 bases, J shed 8 bases, and the junction held 3 bases outside the gene matches. The CDR3 consists of 14 residues. Germline values: CDR1 SGHTA, CDR2 FQGNSA. The CDR3 spells CASSFDRGYSPLHF. As DNA, the CDR3 is TGTGCCAGCAGCTTCGACAGGGGTTATTCACCCCTCCACTTT.

This clonotype was seen at least ten times. This chain connects TRBV15 to TRBJ2-7, with 7 bases that match TRBD2. Germline V lookup: CDR1 LNHNV, CDR2 YYDKDF (reference sequence). The CDR3 has 16 amino acids. V shed 1 base and J 3 bases; nucleotides not matched to a gene: 9. CDR3 protein: CATSRGGGGKGYEQYF. CDR3 DNA: TGTGCCACCAGCAGAGGCGGGGGAGGGAAGGGCTACGAGCAGTACTTC. The whole variable domain, filled in from reference TRBV15 and TRBJ2-7, reads DAMVIQNPRYQVTQFGKPVTLSCSQTLNHNVMYWYQQKSSQAPKLLFHYYDKDFNNEADTPDNFQSRRPNTSFCFLDIRSPGLGDTAMYLCATSRGGGGKGYEQYFGPGTRLTVT.

The table lists this clonotype with many counts. The chain combines TRBV7-2 with TRBJ2-3, with D unresolved. Germline CDR1 reads SGHTA; CDR2 reads FQGNSA. V was pared by 4 bases and J by 4 bases, with 15 bases between. The CDR3 sequence is 15 residues long. The CDR3 DNA reads as TGTGCCAGCAGCTCCGCCTCTCGGGCGGCAGATACGCAGTATTTT. The encoded protein is CASSSASRAADTQYF. The full variable domain, completed using reference TRBV7-2 and TRBJ2-3, is GAGVSQSPSNKVTEKGKDVELRCDPISGHTALYWYRQSLGQGLEFLIYFQGNSAPDKSGLPSDRFSAERTGGSVSTLTIQRTQQEDSAVYLCASSSASRAADTQYFGPGTRLTVL.

This clonotype was observed many times. No DNA is shown, since the ends of the CDR3 on it are uncertain; the CDR3 is the one TCRdb lists. This sequence joins TRBV29-1 and TRBJ2-1; TRBD1 is the table's D call and was not checked against the DNA. A total of 13 residues make up the CDR3, ends included. CDR1 and CDR2 from the germline V gene are SQVTM and ANQGSEA. CDR3 residues: CSVLVMGADEQFF.

In its sample, this clonotype was seen many times. The rearrangement uses TRBV2 and TRBJ2-2, with 7 bases fitting TRBD1. CDR1 is SNHLY, CDR2 FYNNEI, per germline. The V gene end was trimmed by 8 bases and the J gene end by 0 bases; junction bases not matched to a gene: 6. CDR3 length equals 15 residues. The CDR3, as DNA: TGTGCCAGCCGCCAGGGGGACGCGAACACCGGGGAGCTGTTTTTT. It encodes CASRQGDANTGELFF. Drawing the rest from reference TRBV2 and TRBJ2-2, the complete variable domain is EPEVTQTPSHQVTQMGQEVILRCVPISNHLYFYWYRQILGQKVEFLVSFYNNEISEKSEIFDDQFSVERPDGSNFTLKIRSTKLEDSAMYFCASRQGDANTGELFFGEGSRLTVL.

This clonotype was seen a handful of times. The chain couples TRBV20-1 to TRBJ2-7; possible D gene TRBD1, 6 bases. CDR3 length: 15 residues. V lost 0 bases, J lost 5 bases, and 17 bases lay in between. Germline CDR1 DFQATT, CDR2 SNEGSKA (reference sequence). The CDR3 sequence: CSARDNGQGSHEQYF. In nucleotides, the CDR3 is TGCAGTGCTAGAGATAACGGGCAGGGGTCCCACGAGCAGTACTTC.

This clonotype was seen a single time. CDR3 residues: CASRGINRDSSRNEKLFF. Here the CDR3 DNA reads TGTGCCAGCAGGGGTATTAACCGGGACAGCTCCAGGAATGAAAAACTGTTTTTT. This chain connects TRBV2 to TRBJ1-4; the match to TRBD1 covers 7 bases. V dropped 6 bases and J dropped 5; count of bases not matched to a gene: 18. Per the germline V gene, CDR1 is SNHLY and CDR2 is FYNNEI. The CDR3 spans 18 residues.